The clone carrying this T cell receptor (beta chain) was seen only a few times. The record originates from a study of blood T cell repertoires in COVID-19. Overall study context: COVID-19 samples from acute and convalescent phases originated in the United States, Italy and Spain. T cells, B-cell-depleted T cells, or PBMCs provided the cDNA or gDNA that served as material.

Germline CDR1 reads SNHLY; CDR2 reads FYNNEI. The junction had 7 bases not matched to a gene; V was cut back by 6 bases and J by 7 bases. The CDR3 is made up of 14 amino acids. In the original processing: Amplification of reference gene primers was used by the study to estimate nucleated cell counts. Assay: immunoSEQ multiplex PCR; the TCRdb copy retains only in-frame clones and omits some. The DNA was the basis for D and trimming; V, J and clone size are from that table. Of approximately 65,000 clones listed, 90% are singletons. The sequenced sample consisted of peripheral blood. The V gene is TRBV2, the J gene TRBJ2-1; 9 bases are shared with TRBD2. The receptor was derived from a woman between 18 and 29 years old with acute or convalescent COVID-19. CDR3 protein: CASRALAGINEQFF. Written as DNA, the CDR3 is TGTGCCAGCAGAGCCCTAGCGGGGATTAATGAGCAGTTCTTC.